Sequencing of this T cell receptor beta chain was carried out in a study of PD-1 blockade in classical Hodgkin lymphoma. Study-level results: Sources of repertoire differences remain undefined, possibly disease activity or prior therapy. TCR diversity rose significantly by C4D1 in CD4+ but not CD8+ cells.

All trial patients relapsed after autologous stem cell transplantation. Best outcomes ranged across complete response, partial response and progressive disease. Comment on this clone: Antigen specificity is unknown.

The method was immunoSEQ multiplex PCR; TCRdb's version includes in-frame clones alone and lacks a portion of them. Of 35,000 to 45,000 clones listed, just over 85% were seen once; the top ten hold 7.7%. Sequenced material: peripheral blood mononuclear cells (PBMCs), taken before the second cycle of nivolumab. The receptor was derived from a human donor with classical Hodgkin lymphoma.

CDR3 DNA: TGTGCCAGCAGCTTAGACGAGCAGTACTTC. It encodes CASSLDEQYF. V is TRBV11-2 and J is TRBJ2-7; D unresolved. V dropped 0 bases and J dropped 6 bases, with 0 bases sitting between them. Per germline, CDR1 SGHAT and CDR2 FQNNGV. The CDR3 extends over 10 amino acids.